These T cell receptor beta chains were read from a single sample in a study of blood T cell repertoires in COVID-19. Clones were sequenced by immunoSEQ multiplex PCR, and TCRdb holds only the in-frame ones, with some missing. Of 100,000 or so clones listed, 91% are singletons. Sample: peripheral blood. Source of these receptors: a man in his fifties or sixties with acute or convalescent COVID-19. Both conserved end residues are part of each CDR3. The D gene is left open where the match is weak. Expanded clones get a size class; other rows say once, few or many, or leave the size out.

d_gene,abundance,v_gene,j_gene,CDR3nt,CDR3aa
.,.,TRBV19,TRBJ1-3,TGTGCCAGTAGTATAAGAGGGTCCTCTGGAAACACCATATATTTT,CASSIRGSSGNTIYF
.,few,TRBV5-1,TRBJ1-3,TGCGCCAGCAGCTTGGAAACGGGAGGGCGCTCTGGAAACACCATATATTTT,CASSLETGGRSGNTIYF
.,.,TRBV7-2,TRBJ1-1,TGTGCCAGCAGCCGACGGGAAAGAGGGGCTTTCTTT,CASSRRERGAFF
.,.,TRBV7-8,TRBJ2-3,TGTGCCAGCAGCTTGGGACACGCACGATCAGATACGCAGTATTTT,CASSLGHARSDTQYF
.,.,TRBV5-5,TRBJ1-3,TGTGCCAGCAGCTTACCGGGTCTCGAGGCGGACACCATATATTTT,CASSLPGLEADTIYF
TRBD2,.,TRBV7-8,TRBJ2-2,TGTGCCAGCAGCCAGCGGACTAGCGGGATGAACACCGGGGAGCTGTTTTTT,CASSQRTSGMNTGELFF
TRBD1,.,TRBV12-3/TRBV12-4,TRBJ1-1,TGTGCCAGCAGTTTCCAGGGGGGCACTGAAGCTTTCTTT,CASSFQGGTEAFF
.,.,TRBV11-2,TRBJ1-6,TGTGCCAGCAGCCCCTTCCCTGACAGGAGCTCCTATAATTCACCCCTCCACTTT,CASSPFPDRSSYNSPLHF
.,.,TRBV6-6,TRBJ2-1,TGTGCCAGCAGTGACCGGACAGCTGAGCAGTTCTTC,CASSDRTAEQFF
TRBD2,.,TRBV7-3,TRBJ2-1,TGTGCCAGCAGCCTCCAGGGGGGGGGACTAGCTAGTGACAATGAGCAGTTCTTC,CASSLQGGGLASDNEQFF
TRBD1,.,TRBV5-4,TRBJ1-6,TGTGCCAGCAGCGGAGAAACCGGACAGGTGGAGAATTCACCCCTCCACTTT,CASSGETGQVENSPLHF
TRBD2,.,TRBV4-1,TRBJ2-3,TGCGCCAGCAGCCAAGATCTTAGGCCTAGCGGGAGGGCCAGCCGTACGCAGTATTTT,CASSQDLRPSGRASRTQYF
.,.,TRBV27,TRBJ2-6,TGTGCCAGCAGCCCAGGAATGGGACTCTCTGGGGCCAACGTCCTGACTTTC,CASSPGMGLSGANVLTF
.,.,TRBV5-4,TRBJ1-1,TGTGCCAGCAGCTCGGGGGGCCTGGCTGCTTTCTTT,CASSSGGLAAFF
TRBD2,.,TRBV7-9,TRBJ2-1,TGTGCCAGCAGCGGAGAACCGGGACTAGCGGGTCACAATGAGCAGTTCTTC,CASSGEPGLAGHNEQFF
.,.,TRBV19,TRBJ1-6,TGTGCCAGTAGCCAGACTTATAATTCACCCCTCCACTTT,CASSQTYNSPLHF
.,.,TRBV29-1,TRBJ1-1,TGCAGCGTTGAGAGCAACACTGAAGCTTTCTTT,CSVESNTEAFF
TRBD1,.,TRBV7-6,TRBJ2-5,TGTGCCAGCAGCGCAAGGGACAGGGGCGCAGAGACCCAGTACTTC,CASSARDRGAETQYF